The clone carrying this T cell receptor beta chain turned up a few times. The data stem from a study of type 1 and type 2 diabetes patients. The PCR template was genomic DNA. Amplification of the beta chain CDR3 used 30 forward and 13 reverse multiplex primers. TCRdb fed the multiplex PCR reads into MiXCR, producing one record per CDR3 protein. The data contain 250,000 to 300,000 distinct CDR3 sequences, around 50% of them seen just once; the ten biggest clones take up roughly 13%. This CDR3 comprises 15 residues. V was shortened by 6 bases and J by 1 base, with 15 bases between the two germline ends. CDR1 SEHNR and CDR2 FQNEAQ come from the germline V gene (reference sequence).

The chain recombines TRBV7-9 with TRBJ2-5; D is perhaps TRBD2 (5 bases). The sequencing sample was made of peripheral blood mononuclear cells (PBMCs). The clonotype was recovered from a man aged 18 to 35 with type 2 diabetes. The CDR3 sequence is CASRPPSSSQETQYF. DNA for the CDR3: TGTGCCAGCAGGCCGCCGTCTAGCAGCCAAGAGACCCAGTACTTC.